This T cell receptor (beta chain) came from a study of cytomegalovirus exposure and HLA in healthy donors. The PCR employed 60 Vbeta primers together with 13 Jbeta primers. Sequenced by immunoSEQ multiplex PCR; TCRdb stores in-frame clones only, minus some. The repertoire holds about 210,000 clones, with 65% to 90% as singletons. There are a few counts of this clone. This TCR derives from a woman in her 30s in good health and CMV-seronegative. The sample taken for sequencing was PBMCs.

For the CDR3, the DNA is TGTGCCAGCAGCTTAAATTGGAGGCGATACAATGAGCAGTTCTTC. It specifies CASSLNWRRYNEQFF. The V gene is TRBV11-1, the J gene TRBJ2-1, with D possibly TRBD2 on 5 matching bases. Trimming cost V 2 bases and J 4 bases, with 12 bases left between them. The germline V gene has CDR1 SGHAT and CDR2 FQDESV (reference sequence). CDR3 length: 15 residues.